The 21 T cell receptor beta chains given below trace back to one sample, sequenced in a study of cytomegalovirus exposure and HLA in healthy donors. PCR primers comprised 60 Vbeta and 13 Jbeta primers. This table comes from immunoSEQ multiplex PCR, and its TCRdb copy is limited to in-frame clones, with some not included. The sample includes 70,000 to 85,000 clones, approximately 74% of them seen just once. Sequenced material: PBMCs. These receptors all come from a middle-aged man in good health and CMV-seropositive.

The chain is built from TRBV10-3 and TRBJ1-1; possible D gene TRBD1, 6 bases. Between the trimmed V and J ends, which lost 5 bases and 8 bases, there was a span of 15 bases. Germline V gene data show CDR1 as ENHRY and CDR2 as SYGVKD. The CDR3 totals 13 residues. The CDR3: CAISKNRDPEAFF. Here the CDR3 DNA reads TGTGCCATCAGTAAAAACAGGGATCCAGAAGCTTTCTTT.

The V call is TRBV9, the J call TRBJ2-1, with 8 positions matching TRBD1. The CDR3 is made up of 17 amino acids. V was clipped by 0 bases and J by 0 bases; unmatched bases: 5. From germline, CDR1 is SGDLS and CDR2 YYNGEE. The CDR3 loop reads CASSVARTGRSYNEQFF. In DNA form, the CDR3 reads TGTGCCAGCAGCGTAGCTCGGACAGGGCGCTCCTACAATGAGCAGTTCTTC.

The chain carries TRBV9 and TRBJ1-5; 8 nucleotides line up with TRBD1. Germline V gene data show CDR1 as SGDLS and CDR2 as YYNGEE. The CDR3 spans 15 residues. Trimming at V came to 3 bases and at J to 3 bases, leaving 5 bases not matched to a gene. The CDR3 sequence is CASSGGTGDNQPQHF. The CDR3 bases are TGTGCCAGCAGCGGCGGGACAGGCGACAATCAGCCCCAGCATTTT.

V is TRBV9 and J is TRBJ2-3; 13 bases fit TRBD2. The CDR3 contains 16 residues. Germline V gene lookup returns CDR1 SGDLS and CDR2 YYNGEE. The junction had 5 bases not matched to a gene; V was cut back by 4 bases and J by 3 bases. The CDR3 spells CASSPELAGGTDTQYF. Here the CDR3 DNA reads TGTGCCAGCAGCCCCGAACTAGCGGGAGGGACAGATACGCAGTATTTT.

V gene TRBV6-5 combines with J gene TRBJ2-5, with D tentatively TRBD2 (6 bases). The V gene lost 5 bases and the J gene lost 5 bases, with 15 bases spanning the gap. The CDR3 is 14 amino acids. The germline V gene has CDR1 MNHEY and CDR2 SVGAGI. Here the CDR3 reads CASSPLGGGETQYF. DNA of the CDR3: TGTGCCAGCAGTCCCCTGGGGGGTGGCGAGACCCAGTACTTC.

The chain carries TRBV7-2 and TRBJ1-5; 9 bases line up with TRBD1. The CDR3 consists of 15 residues. J gave up 5 bases and V 5 bases, and 7 bases lay outside the gene matches. The germline CDR1 and CDR2 sequences are SGHTA and FQGNSA. CDR3 nucleotides: TGTGCCAGCAGCAGGACAGGGGCCGAATATCAGCCCCAGCATTTT. Its protein is CASSRTGAEYQPQHF.

The rearrangement joins TRBV27 to TRBJ1-5; D call uncertain. CDR1 and CDR2 from the germline V gene are MNHEY and SMNVEV (reference sequence). Trimming shortened V by 2 bases and J by 1 base, and 9 bases separated the two germline ends. CDR3 size: 15 residues. Written as DNA, the CDR3 is TGTGCCAGCAGTTTAACCGCGAAAAGCAATCAGCCCCAGCATTTT. This codes for CASSLTAKSNQPQHF.

The chain joins TRBV5-4 to TRBJ2-5; 7 bases are shared with TRBD2. Germline V CDR1 and CDR2: SGHNT, YYREEE (reference sequence). The CDR3 is 15 amino acids. After removal of 4 bases from V and 0 bases from J, the junction contained 6 bases not matched to a gene. The CDR3 DNA is TGTGCCAGCAGCCCCGGACTAGGAAACCAAGAGACCCAGTACTTC. Protein product: CASSPGLGNQETQYF.

DNA for the CDR3: TGTGCCAGCTGGGGGGGGGAGCAGTACTTC. Its translation is CASWGGEQYF. The chain uses TRBV2 and TRBJ2-7, with 7 bases fitting TRBD2. The CDR3 is 10 residues long. The J segment lost 7 bases and the V segment lost 8 bases, leaving 2 bases of the junction unmatched. CDR1 and CDR2 (germline): SNHLY, FYNNEI.

This clone occurred a few times. The junction does not match germline at one end; this may be a read error. The chain has TRBV30 and TRBJ1-4; perhaps TRBD1 as D (5 bases). CDR1 is GTSNPN and CDR2 is SVGIG in the germline V gene (reference sequence). There are 15 residues in the CDR3. The CDR3 sequence: CASNPGLATNEKLFF. CDR3 DNA: TGTGCCTCGAACCCGGGACTGGCAACCAATGAAAAACTGTTTTTT. Full variable domain (remainder filled in from reference TRBV30 and TRBJ1-4): SQTIHQWPATLVQPVGSPLSLECTVEGTSNPNLYWYRQAAGRGLQLLFYSVGIGQISSEVPQNLSASRPQDRQFILSSKKLLLSDSGFYLCASNPGLATNEKLFFGSGTQLSVL.

This clone has a single count. The V call is TRBV18, the J call TRBJ1-2; 8 positions match TRBD1. The trim removed 2 bases at V and 1 base at J, leaving 3 bases unmatched. The germline gives CDR1 KGHSH, CDR2 LQKENI. The CDR3 runs 15 residues. CDR3 amino acids: CASSPGTGLNYGYTF. The CDR3 bases are TGTGCCAGCTCACCAGGGACAGGACTTAACTATGGCTACACCTTC. The variable domain in full, completed from reference TRBV18 and TRBJ1-2, reads NAGVMQNPRHLVRRRGQEARLRCSPMKGHSHVYWYRQLPEEGLKFMVYLQKENIIDESGMPKERFSAEFPKEGPSILRIQQVVRGDSAAYFCASSPGTGLNYGYTFGSGTRLTVV.

V is TRBV7-8 and J is TRBJ1-4, with TRBD1 matching over 8 bases. Germline V gene sequence: CDR1 SGHVS, CDR2 FQNEAQ. Losses at the gene ends were 5 bases for V and 8 bases for J; bases not matched to a gene: 7. The CDR3 is 14 residues long. CDR3 coding DNA: TGTGCCAGCAGCGAGGACAGGGAACCCGAAAAACTGTTTTTT. Its protein product is CASSEDREPEKLFF.

This rearrangement joins TRBV9 to TRBJ2-7, with 8 positions matching TRBD1. The V gene's germline CDR1 is SGDLS and CDR2 YYNGEE. There are 14 residues in the CDR3. Germline trimming cut 0 bases from V and 1 base from J; bases unmatched to any gene: 0. In DNA form, the CDR3 reads TGTGCCAGCAGCGTAGGGGACAGGTCCTACGAGCAGTACTTC. Encoded protein: CASSVGDRSYEQYF.

The count of this clone is one. The V gene is TRBV30, the J gene TRBJ1-5; 8 bases match TRBD1. Trimming took 2 bases from V and 0 from J; bases not matched to a gene: 12. Germline lookup yields CDR1 GTSNPN and CDR2 SVGIG (reference sequence). This CDR3 has 18 amino acids. The CDR3 region has the DNA TGTGCCTGGAGTATCCGTCGGGACAGGACTTATAGCAATCAGCCCCAGCATTTT. This codes for CAWSIRRDRTYSNQPQHF.

The chain has TRBV27 and TRBJ2-1; 11 bases fit TRBD2. Trimming took 1 base from V and 0 from J; bases not matched to a gene: 8. The germline V gene has CDR1 MNHEY and CDR2 SMNVEV (reference sequence). The CDR3 runs to 19 residues. CDR3 in DNA: TGTGCCAGCAGTTTATTACTAGCGGGAGTTGGGGGCTCCTACAATGAGCAGTTCTTC. Protein product: CASSLLLAGVGGSYNEQFF.

This clone was seen only once. The CDR3 DNA reads TGTGCCAGCAGCTTAGCGCTCACTAGCGGGTACGAGCAGTACTTC. Its protein product is CASSLALTSGYEQYF. The gene calls are TRBV7-8 and TRBJ2-7; 9 bases align to TRBD2. The CDR3 spans 15 residues. Germline CDR1 is SGHVS and CDR2 is FQNEAQ. V was pared by 0 bases and J by 4 bases, with 4 bases of the junction left unmatched. Filled out from reference TRBV7-8 and TRBJ2-7, the complete variable domain reads GAGVSQSPRYKVAKRGQDVALRCDPISGHVSLFWYQQALGQGPEFLTYFQNEAQLDKSGLPSDRFFAERPEGSVSTLKIQRTQQEDSAVYLCASSLALTSGYEQYFGPGTRLTVT.

This clone was observed once. The chain carries TRBV4-3 and TRBJ2-2; maybe TRBD2 (5 bases). The V end lost 1 base, the J end lost 6 bases, and 9 bases lay between the germline ends. This CDR3 is 14 amino acids long. CDR1 is LGHNA and CDR2 is YSLEER in the germline V gene. The CDR3 is CASSQATGAGELFF. In DNA form, the CDR3 reads TGCGCCAGCAGCCAAGCCACCGGGGCCGGGGAGCTGTTTTTT.

This chain uses TRBV28 with TRBJ2-3, with 8 bases matching TRBD1. CDR3 length: 14 residues. Looked up from germline, CDR1 is MDHEN and CDR2 is SYDVKM. Trimming at V came to 6 bases and at J to 0 bases, leaving 2 bases not matched to a gene. CDR3: CASSQGASTDTQYF. In DNA, the CDR3 is TGTGCCAGCAGCCAGGGGGCGAGCACAGATACGCAGTATTTT.

The chain joins TRBV27 to TRBJ2-5; TRBD2 matches at 12 bases. There are 18 residues in the CDR3. Germline V gene lookup returns CDR1 MNHEY and CDR2 SMNVEV (reference sequence). Trimming cost V 4 bases and J 6 bases; bases outside gene matches: 15. For the CDR3, the DNA is TGTGCCAGCAGTTCCACCCCTAAGGCTAGCGGGGGGGCTAAGACCCAGTACTTC. This gives the protein CASSSTPKASGGAKTQYF.

The chain is built from TRBV30 and TRBJ2-1; 11 nucleotides align to TRBD2. This CDR3 contains 16 residues. V lost 0 bases and J lost 8; bases outside the gene matches: 9. Germline V gene lookup returns CDR1 GTSNPN and CDR2 SVGIG (reference sequence). Here the CDR3 DNA reads TGTGCCTGGAGTGTACGTAATAGCGGGAGGGCTTATGAGCAGTTCTTC. This encodes CAWSVRNSGRAYEQFF.

Note on this clone: This same CDR3 is encoded by further DNA sequences in the sample. The J gene is TRBJ2-1, the V gene TRBV2, with 10 nucleotides matching TRBD2. There are 13 residues in the CDR3. J gave up 3 bases and V 8 bases, and 1 base lay outside the gene matches. Germline V lookup: CDR1 SNHLY, CDR2 FYNNEI. CDR3 sequence (DNA): TGTGCCAGCCGGACTAGCGGCTACAATGAGCAGTTCTTC. Protein: CASRTSGYNEQFF.